The text below deals with one T cell receptor (beta chain). Its cognate antigen is unknown. The CDR3 spans 14 residues. V was pared by 1 base and J by 4 bases, with 11 bases between. The sample originates from a study of CD8 T cells in Susac syndrome. Study results and limitations: As the study acknowledged, the number of individuals in its TCR sequencing and HLA analysis was relatively small.

TCR beta sequences were obtained from blood CD8+ and CD4+ T cells. FACS enriched CD8+ TEMRA cells, while bulk CD8+ and CD4+ were negatively isolated. RNA, at about 0.45 to 1 ug, was reverse transcribed with random hexamers. Amplification of TCR beta CDR3 spanned 54 Vbeta and 13 Jbeta via immunoSEQ multiplex PCR. TCRdb used MiXCR to reprocess the immunoSEQ multiplex PCR reads, holding one entry per CDR3 protein. The repertoire holds some 100,000 distinct CDR3 sequences, roughly 90% seen once, with roughly 0.12% in the top ten. The TCR comes from a human donor in good health. The sequenced sample was CD8+ T cells from PBMCs. The chain is built from TRBV12-3 or TRBV12-4 and TRBJ2-7, with D unresolved. The CDR3 sequence: CASSLDVRSYEQYF. The CDR3 region has the DNA TGTGCCAGCAGTTTAGACGTCAGAAGTTACGAGCAGTACTTC.